One and the same sample provided the 23 T cell receptor beta chains below, sequenced in a study of neurological immune-mediated disorders. Time point specified: longitudinal time-point 3. TCRdb ran MiXCR on the 5' RACE reads and lists one entry per CDR3 protein. The sample lists approximately 50,000 distinct CDR3 sequences, roughly 8.4% occurring once. Sequencing was performed on PBMCs. These receptors came from a woman aged 40 to 50 in good health.

This clonotype was detected many times. The chain employs TRBV30 and TRBJ2-2, with 8 bases identical to TRBD2. V shed 5 bases, J shed 0 bases, and the junction held 5 bases outside the gene matches. The CDR3 spans 15 residues. Germline lookup yields CDR1 GTSNPN and CDR2 SVGIG (reference sequence). The CDR3, as DNA: TGTGCCTGGGGAGGCGGGAGGACGAACACCGGGGAGCTGTTTTTT. Amino acid sequence: CAWGGGRTNTGELFF.

This clonotype has a count of ten or more. The chain has TRBV7-6 and TRBJ2-5, with 8 bases that match TRBD1. This CDR3 is built from 15 residues. Germline V gives CDR1 SGHVS, CDR2 FNYEAQ. The V gene end was trimmed by 5 bases and the J gene end by 6 bases; junction bases not matched to a gene: 11. CDR3 sequence reads: CASSNHQGASKTQYF. The CDR3 coding sequence is TGTGCCAGCAGCAACCATCAGGGGGCGTCGAAGACCCAGTACTTC.

This clonotype was counted many times. The genes are TRBV29-1 and TRBJ2-1, with D tentatively TRBD1 or TRBD2 (9 bases each). V lost 6 bases to trimming and J lost 5 bases, with 17 bases between them. Germline lookup yields CDR1 SQVTM and CDR2 ANQGSEA. This CDR3 has 14 residues. The CDR3 nucleotides read TGCAGCGTAGGACAGGGGACTAGCCACAATGAGCAGTTCTTC. Protein product: CSVGQGTSHNEQFF.

This clonotype was found a few times. The chain links TRBV7-9 to TRBJ2-2, with TRBD2 as a possible D gene (6 bases). This CDR3 region has 17 residues. The germline V gene encodes CDR1 SEHNR and CDR2 FQNEAQ (reference sequence). The V gene lost 0 bases and the J gene lost 4 bases, with 15 bases spanning the gap. CDR3: CASSLARRGEATGELFF. CDR3 DNA: TGTGCCAGCAGCTTAGCGAGGAGGGGAGAAGCCACCGGGGAGCTGTTTTTT. The complete variable domain, with remaining parts taken from reference TRBV7-9 and TRBJ2-2, reads DTGVSQNPRHKITKRGQNVTFRCDPISEHNRLYWYRQTLGQGPEFLTYFQNEAQLEKSRLLSDRFSAERPKGSFSTLEIQRTEQGDSAMYLCASSLARRGEATGELFFGEGSRLTVL.

Many counts were recorded for this clonotype. This sequence joins TRBV5-1 and TRBJ1-1, with D possibly TRBD1 on 6 matching bases. Trimming pared 4 bases from V and 3 bases from J, leaving 16 bases between. CDR1 and CDR2 from the germline V gene are SGHRS and YFSETQ. The CDR3 is made up of 15 amino acids. The DNA for the CDR3 is TGCGCCAGCAGCCCCAGAGGGGGGTCGGACACTGAAGCTTTCTTT. Its protein product is CASSPRGGSDTEAFF.

Concerning this clonotype: A read error may explain this, as a much larger clone is one base away. The V gene is TRBV7-2, the J gene TRBJ2-7; perhaps TRBD1 as D (7 bases). CDR3 length equals 14 residues. Germline CDR1 reads SGHTA; CDR2 reads FQGNSA. V shed 1 base and J shed 6 bases, with 13 bases lying between them. The CDR3 sequence: CASSLVEGASEQYF. CDR3 bases: TGTGCCAGCAGCTTAGTGGAGGGGGCCAGCGAGCAGTACTTC.

Many counts were recorded for this clonotype. The J gene is TRBJ2-3, the V gene TRBV9; TRBD1 matches 8 bases. The CDR3 length is 15 residues. V gave up 2 bases and J gave up 3 bases; unmatched junction bases: 5. Germline V lookup: CDR1 SGDLS, CDR2 YYNGEE. The DNA for the CDR3 is TGTGCCAGCAGCGTGACAGGGGAACAAACAGATACGCAGTATTTT. Protein: CASSVTGEQTDTQYF.

Turning to this clonotype: It may be a read error: a sequence one base away is much more abundant. The chain carries TRBV7-6 and TRBJ1-1; D gene uncertain. The V gene's germline CDR1 is SGHVS and CDR2 FNYEAQ. Trimming shortened V by 1 base and J by 0 bases, and 15 bases separated the two germline ends. This CDR3 contains 17 residues. The CDR3 DNA reads as TGTGCCAGCAGCTTAGTCGCTATTGGATCCATGAACACTGAAGCTTTCTTT. Its translation is CASSLVAIGSMNTEAFF.

This clonotype was seen ten or more times. At one end the junction does not follow the germline gene, possibly because of a read error. The rearrangement links TRBV7-2 to TRBJ2-7, with TRBD1 matching 7 bases. The CDR3 extends over 14 amino acids. The V gene's germline CDR1 is SGHTA and CDR2 FQGNSA. The CDR3 sequence is CASSLQGVSHEQYF. The DNA of the CDR3 is TGTGCCAGCAGCTTACAGGGGGTCTCCCACGAGCAGTACTTC.

This clonotype showed up many times. CDR3 loop: CSARDLASGRKPYEQYF. As DNA, the CDR3 is TGCAGTGCTAGAGATTTGGCTAGCGGGAGGAAACCCTACGAGCAGTACTTC. This rearrangement joins TRBV20-1 to TRBJ2-7; TRBD2 agrees at 11 bases. Trimming at V came to 0 bases and at J to 2 bases, leaving 9 bases not matched to a gene. Germline V gene data show CDR1 as DFQATT and CDR2 as SNEGSKA (reference sequence). The CDR3 contains 17 residues.

V is TRBV15 and J is TRBJ2-1; D unclear. The CDR3 extends over 13 amino acids. Trimming took 5 bases from V and 8 from J, leaving 13 bases between them. Germline V gives CDR1 LNHNV, CDR2 YYDKDF (reference sequence). As DNA, the CDR3 is TGTGCCACCAGCCAACTACTGGGCGATGAGCAGTTCTTC. This gives the protein CATSQLLGDEQFF. The variable domain in full, completed from reference TRBV15 and TRBJ2-1, reads DAMVIQNPRYQVTQFGKPVTLSCSQTLNHNVMYWYQQKSSQAPKLLFHYYDKDFNNEADTPDNFQSRRPNTSFCFLDIRSPGLGDTAMYLCATSQLLGDEQFFGPGTRLTVL.

Ten or more counts support this clonotype. V gene TRBV5-5 combines with J gene TRBJ2-5; D not certain. Germline V lookup: CDR1 SGHKS, CDR2 YYEKEE (reference sequence). V shed 5 bases and J shed 6 bases, with 11 bases lying between them. The CDR3 totals 12 residues. CDR3 coding DNA: TGTGCCAGCAGTCCTCCCACTCAGACCCAGTACTTC. Residues: CASSPPTQTQYF.

The table lists this clonotype with many counts. The V and J genes are TRBV6-2 or TRBV6-3 and TRBJ2-2; TRBD2 matches at 11 bases. Germline lookup yields CDR1 MNHEY and CDR2 SVGEGT. The CDR3 extends over 15 amino acids. V was pared by 6 bases and J by 6 bases, with 6 bases of the junction left unmatched. CDR3 DNA sequence: TGTGCCAGCAGGCGCGGGACTAGCGGTTCCGGGGAGCTGTTTTTT. This sequence encodes CASRRGTSGSGELFF.

This clonotype was seen at least ten times. This chain uses TRBV5-1 with TRBJ1-1; perhaps TRBD1 as D (5 bases). Per germline, CDR1 SGHRS and CDR2 YFSETQ. V was clipped by 4 bases and J by 7 bases, with 11 bases between them. CDR3 length: 12 amino acids. This CDR3 reads CASSGGAFEAFF. In nucleotides, the CDR3 is TGCGCCAGCAGCGGCGGGGCTTTTGAAGCTTTCTTT. Together with reference TRBV5-1 and TRBJ1-1, the CDR3 gives the full variable domain: KAGVTQTPRYLIKTRGQQVTLSCSPISGHRSVSWYQQTPGQGLQFLFEYFSETQRNKGNFPGRFSGRQFSNSRSEMNVSTLELGDSALYLCASSGGAFEAFFGQGTRLTVV.

The chain has TRBV7-8 and TRBJ2-1; D perhaps matches TRBD2 (6 bases). Germline-derived CDR1 and CDR2 are SGHVS and FQNEAQ. This CDR3 region has 15 residues. The germline V and J ends were trimmed by 3 bases and 4 bases, with 13 bases remaining between them. CDR3 in amino acids: CASSLASGRYNEQFF. CDR3 bases: TGTGCCAGCAGCTTGGCCTCCGGGAGATACAATGAGCAGTTCTTC.

This clonotype was detected ten times or more. The chain recombines TRBV5-1 with TRBJ2-5; D call uncertain. Trimming pared 4 bases from V and 1 base from J, leaving 17 bases between. This CDR3 is built from 16 residues. Germline-derived CDR1 and CDR2 are SGHRS and YFSETQ. The CDR3 sequence: CASSPSGAPSQETQYF. The CDR3 DNA reads as TGCGCCAGCAGCCCTTCCGGTGCCCCGAGCCAAGAGACCCAGTACTTC.

In this sample, this clonotype turned up many times. The V gene is TRBV7-3, the J gene TRBJ2-3; a possible D gene is TRBD1 (5 bases). Per germline, CDR1 SGHTA and CDR2 FQGTGA. V was clipped by 3 bases and J by 1 base, with 11 bases between them. The CDR3 contains 15 residues. DNA for the CDR3: TGTGCCAGCAGCTTCTCAGGGCCCCGCACAGATACGCAGTATTTT. Protein sequence: CASSFSGPRTDTQYF.

The table lists this clonotype with many counts. This chain uses TRBV7-8 with TRBJ2-4, with D perhaps being TRBD1 or TRBD2 (5 bases each). The CDR3 length is 14 residues. Trimming shortened V by 1 base and J by 7 bases, and 11 bases separated the two germline ends. Germline CDR1 reads SGHVS; CDR2 reads FQNEAQ. DNA for the CDR3: TGTGCCAGCAGCTTAGGAAGAGGGGTCAACATTCAGTACTTC. Its translation: CASSLGRGVNIQYF.

This clonotype has ten or more counts. V and J are TRBV12-3 or TRBV12-4 and TRBJ2-2; D tentatively reads TRBD1 or TRBD2 (5 bases each). The V end was cut by 6 bases, the J end by 1 base, with 12 bases between. CDR3 length: 15 amino acids. CDR3: CASRTGRKNTGELFF. CDR3 DNA: TGTGCCAGCAGGACGGGACGTAAGAACACCGGGGAGCTGTTTTTT.

This clonotype was recorded at least ten times. V gene TRBV5-1 combines with J gene TRBJ1-5; D unclear. Deletions cut 4 bases from V and 10 bases from J, with 12 bases between. Germline assignment: CDR1 SGHRS and CDR2 YFSETQ. This CDR3 is 12 amino acids long. CDR3 nucleotide sequence: TGCGCCAGCAGCGAGCCACCGGGTCCCCAGCATTTT. Protein product: CASSEPPGPQHF.

Ten or more counts support this clonotype. The chain couples TRBV6-6 to TRBJ1-1, with a weak D call TRBD1 (5 bases). This CDR3 region has 14 residues. Germline loops: CDR1 MNHNY, CDR2 SVGAGI (reference sequence). Trimming left V 8 bases short and J 0 bases short, with 13 bases between. CDR3 sequence: CASRNGGLNTEAFF. CDR3 nucleotide sequence: TGTGCCAGCCGAAATGGGGGGTTGAACACTGAAGCTTTCTTT.

This clonotype was detected many times. The chain is built from TRBV5-1 and TRBJ2-2, with 7 positions matching TRBD1. CDR1 is SGHRS, CDR2 YFSETQ, per germline. Unmatched junction bases numbered 5, after V lost 4 bases and J lost 5 bases. This CDR3 comprises 14 residues. CDR3 DNA: TGCGCCAGCAGCCCAGGGGGAAGTACCGGGGAGCTGTTTTTT. This sequence encodes CASSPGGSTGELFF.

This clonotype was detected ten times or more. V and J are TRBV12-5 and TRBJ2-5; TRBD2 matches at 7 bases. This CDR3 contains 15 residues. Germline trimming cut 1 base from V and 5 bases from J; bases unmatched to any gene: 7. Per germline, CDR1 LGHNT and CDR2 FRNRAP. In nucleotides, the CDR3 is TGTGCTAGTGGTTTGGGCGGACTAGTCCGGGAGACCCAGTACTTC. Its translation is CASGLGGLVRETQYF.